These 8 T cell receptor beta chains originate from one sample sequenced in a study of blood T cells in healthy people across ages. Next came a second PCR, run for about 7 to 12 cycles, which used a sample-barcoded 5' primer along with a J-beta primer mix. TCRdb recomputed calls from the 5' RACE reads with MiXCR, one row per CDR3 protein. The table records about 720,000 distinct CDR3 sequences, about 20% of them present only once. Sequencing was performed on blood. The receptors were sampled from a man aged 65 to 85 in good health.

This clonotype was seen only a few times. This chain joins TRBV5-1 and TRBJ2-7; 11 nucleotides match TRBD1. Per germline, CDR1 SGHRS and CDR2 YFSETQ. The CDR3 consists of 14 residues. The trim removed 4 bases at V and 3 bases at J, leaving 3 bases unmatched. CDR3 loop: CASSVDRGLYEQYF. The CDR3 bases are TGCGCCAGCAGCGTGGACAGGGGGCTCTACGAGCAGTACTTC.

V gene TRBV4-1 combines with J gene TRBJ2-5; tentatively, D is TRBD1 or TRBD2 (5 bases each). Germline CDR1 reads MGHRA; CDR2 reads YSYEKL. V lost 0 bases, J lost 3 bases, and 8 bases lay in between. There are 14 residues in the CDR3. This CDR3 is CASSQDGTKETQYF. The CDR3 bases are TGCGCCAGCAGCCAAGATGGGACGAAAGAGACCCAGTACTTC.

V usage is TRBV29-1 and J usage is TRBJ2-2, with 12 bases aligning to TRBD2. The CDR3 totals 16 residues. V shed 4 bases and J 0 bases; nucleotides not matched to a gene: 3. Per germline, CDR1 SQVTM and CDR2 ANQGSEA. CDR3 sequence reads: CSVAGLAGSNTGELFF. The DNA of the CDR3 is TGCAGCGTTGCCGGACTAGCGGGGTCGAACACCGGGGAGCTGTTTTTT.

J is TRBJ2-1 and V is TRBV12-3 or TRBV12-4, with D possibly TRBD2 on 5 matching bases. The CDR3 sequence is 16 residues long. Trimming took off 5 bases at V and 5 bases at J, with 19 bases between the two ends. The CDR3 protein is CASSLKVAGSNNEQFF. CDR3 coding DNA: TGTGCCAGCAGTCTCAAGGTGGCGGGTTCCAACAATGAGCAGTTCTTC.

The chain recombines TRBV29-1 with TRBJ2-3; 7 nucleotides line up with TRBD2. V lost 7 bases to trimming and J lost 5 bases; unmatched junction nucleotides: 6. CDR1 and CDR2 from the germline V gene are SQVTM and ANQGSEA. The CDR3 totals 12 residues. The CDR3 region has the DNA TGCAGCGCTGGACTAGTTCTAGATACGCAGTATTTT. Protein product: CSAGLVLDTQYF.

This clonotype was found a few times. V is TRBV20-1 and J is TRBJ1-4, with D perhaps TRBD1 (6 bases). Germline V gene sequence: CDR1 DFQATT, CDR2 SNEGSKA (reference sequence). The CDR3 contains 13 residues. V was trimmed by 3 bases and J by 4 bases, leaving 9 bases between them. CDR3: CSASRTVNEKLFF. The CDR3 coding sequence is TGCAGTGCTAGTCGGACAGTTAATGAAAAACTGTTTTTT.

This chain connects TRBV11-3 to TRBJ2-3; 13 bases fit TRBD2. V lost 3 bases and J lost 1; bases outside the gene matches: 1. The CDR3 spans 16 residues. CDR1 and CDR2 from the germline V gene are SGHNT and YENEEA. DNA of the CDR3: TGTGCCAGCAGCTTTGGACTAGCGGGGGGCACAGATACGCAGTATTTT. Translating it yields CASSFGLAGGTDTQYF.

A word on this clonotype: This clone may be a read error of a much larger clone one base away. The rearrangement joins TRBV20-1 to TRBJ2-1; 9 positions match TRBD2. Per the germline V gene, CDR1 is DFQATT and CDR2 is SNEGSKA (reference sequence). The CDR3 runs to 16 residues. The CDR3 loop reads CSARDFSGSRYIEQFF. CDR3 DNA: TGCAGTGCTAGAGATTTTAGCGGGAGTAGGTACATTGAGCAGTTCTTC.